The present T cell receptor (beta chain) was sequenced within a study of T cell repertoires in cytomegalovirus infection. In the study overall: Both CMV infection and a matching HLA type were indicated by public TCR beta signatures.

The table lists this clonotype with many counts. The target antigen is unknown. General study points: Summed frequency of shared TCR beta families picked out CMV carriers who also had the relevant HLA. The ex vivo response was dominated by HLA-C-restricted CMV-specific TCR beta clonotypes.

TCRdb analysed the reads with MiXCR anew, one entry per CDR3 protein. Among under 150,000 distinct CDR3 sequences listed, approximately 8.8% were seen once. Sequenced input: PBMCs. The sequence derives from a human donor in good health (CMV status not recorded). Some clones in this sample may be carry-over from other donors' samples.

CDR3 sequence (DNA): TGTGCCAGCAGCTTAACATGGAGCACTGAAGCTTTCTTT. Amino acids: CASSLTWSTEAFF. This chain links TRBV7-6 with TRBJ1-1; no firm D call. Germline lookup yields CDR1 SGHVS and CDR2 FNYEAQ. The CDR3 is made up of 13 amino acids. V shed 2 bases and J shed 4 bases, with 8 bases lying between them. Full variable domain (missing parts from reference TRBV7-6 and TRBJ1-1): GAGVSQSPRYKVTKRGQDVALRCDPISGHVSLYWYRQALGQGPEFLTYFNYEAQQDKSGLPNDRFSAERPEGSISTLTIQRTEQRDSAMYRCASSLTWSTEAFFGQGTRLTVV.